This TCR beta chain emerged from a study of blood T cell repertoires in COVID-19. J was trimmed by 8 bases and V by 11 bases; bases with no gene match: 6. The CDR3 runs to 12 residues. Germline-derived CDR1 and CDR2 are PRHDT and FYEKMQ (reference sequence). Original analysis: Reference gene primer amplification in the assay estimated nucleated cell counts. Sequencing was performed with immunoSEQ multiplex PCR; in TCRdb, only in-frame clones are kept and a portion is missing. From that table come the V and J calls and clone size; the DNA was used to work out D and trimming. The profile covers 250,000 or so clones, with more than 70% appearing a single time and about 2.3% taken by the ten largest.

This receptor was obtained from a woman aged 40 to 50 with acute COVID-19. The specimen was PBMCs or T cells enriched from blood (not recorded which). This chain joins TRBV13 and TRBJ1-6, with 7 bases identical to TRBD1. The CDR3 protein is CALTGIDSPLHF. The DNA of the CDR3 is TGTGCCCTGACAGGGATAGATTCACCCCTCCACTTT. The variable domain in full, completed from reference TRBV13 and TRBJ1-6, reads AAGVIQSPRHLIKEKRETATLKCYPIPRHDTVYWYQQGPGQDPQFLISFYEKMQSDKGSIPDRFSAQQFSDYHSELNMSSLELGDSALYFCALTGIDSPLHFGNGTRLTVT.